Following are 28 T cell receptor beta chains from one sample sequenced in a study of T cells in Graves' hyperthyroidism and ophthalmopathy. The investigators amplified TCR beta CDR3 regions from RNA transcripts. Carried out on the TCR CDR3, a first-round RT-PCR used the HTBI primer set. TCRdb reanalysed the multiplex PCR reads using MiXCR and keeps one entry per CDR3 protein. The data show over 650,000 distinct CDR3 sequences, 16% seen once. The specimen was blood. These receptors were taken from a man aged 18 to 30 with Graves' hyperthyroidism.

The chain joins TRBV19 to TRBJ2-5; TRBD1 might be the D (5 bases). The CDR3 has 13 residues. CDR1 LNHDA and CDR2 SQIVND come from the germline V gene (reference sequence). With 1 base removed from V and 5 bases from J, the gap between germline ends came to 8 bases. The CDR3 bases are TGTGCCAGTAGTATAGGCAGGGATGAGACCCAGTACTTC. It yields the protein CASSIGRDETQYF.

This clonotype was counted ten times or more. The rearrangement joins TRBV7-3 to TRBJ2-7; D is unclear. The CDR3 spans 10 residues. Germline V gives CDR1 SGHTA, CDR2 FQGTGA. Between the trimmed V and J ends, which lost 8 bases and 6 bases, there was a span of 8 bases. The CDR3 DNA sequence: TGTGCCAGCCCGCGGCCCGAGCAGTACTTC. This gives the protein CASPRPEQYF.

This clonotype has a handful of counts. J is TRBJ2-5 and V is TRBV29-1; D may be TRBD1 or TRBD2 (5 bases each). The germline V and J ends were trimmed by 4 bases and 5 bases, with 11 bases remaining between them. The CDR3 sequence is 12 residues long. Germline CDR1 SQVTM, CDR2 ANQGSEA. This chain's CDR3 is CSVATWGETQYF. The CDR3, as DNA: TGCAGCGTTGCGACTTGGGGGGAGACCCAGTACTTC.

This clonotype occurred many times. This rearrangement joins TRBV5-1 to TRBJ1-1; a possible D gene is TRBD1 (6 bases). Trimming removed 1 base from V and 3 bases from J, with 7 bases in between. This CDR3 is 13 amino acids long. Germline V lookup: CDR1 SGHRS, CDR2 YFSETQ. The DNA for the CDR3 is TGCGCCAGCAGCTTGCAGGGGCACACTGAAGCTTTCTTT. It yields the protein CASSLQGHTEAFF.

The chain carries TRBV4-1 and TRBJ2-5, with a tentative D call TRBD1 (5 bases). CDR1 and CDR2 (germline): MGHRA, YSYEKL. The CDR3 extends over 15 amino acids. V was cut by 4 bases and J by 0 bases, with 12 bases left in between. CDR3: CASSPSDKNQETQYF. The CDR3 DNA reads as TGCGCCAGCAGCCCCTCGGACAAGAACCAAGAGACCCAGTACTTC.

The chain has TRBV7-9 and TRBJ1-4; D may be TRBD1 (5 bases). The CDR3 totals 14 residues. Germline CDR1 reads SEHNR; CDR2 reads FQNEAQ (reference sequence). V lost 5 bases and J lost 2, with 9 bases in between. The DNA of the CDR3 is TGTGCCAGCAGCCTTCGACAGACTAATGAAAAACTGTTTTTT. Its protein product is CASSLRQTNEKLFF.

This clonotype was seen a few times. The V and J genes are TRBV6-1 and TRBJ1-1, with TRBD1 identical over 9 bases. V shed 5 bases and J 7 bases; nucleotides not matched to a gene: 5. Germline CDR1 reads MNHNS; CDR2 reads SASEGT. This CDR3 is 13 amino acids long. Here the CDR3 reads CASSLQGAREAFF. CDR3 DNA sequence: TGTGCCAGCAGTCTACAGGGGGCTCGTGAAGCTTTCTTT.

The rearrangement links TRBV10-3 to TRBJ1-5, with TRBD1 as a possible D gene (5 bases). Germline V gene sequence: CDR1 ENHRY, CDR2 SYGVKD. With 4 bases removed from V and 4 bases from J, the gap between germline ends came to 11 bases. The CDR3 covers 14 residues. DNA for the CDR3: TGTGCCATCAGTGGGGGCGCAGATAATCAGCCCCAGCATTTT. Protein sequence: CAISGGADNQPQHF.

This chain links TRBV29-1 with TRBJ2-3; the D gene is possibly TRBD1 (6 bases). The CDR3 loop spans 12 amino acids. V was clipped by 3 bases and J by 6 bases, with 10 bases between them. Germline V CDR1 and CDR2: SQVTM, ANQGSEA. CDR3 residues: CSVDRGPDTQYF. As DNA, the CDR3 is TGCAGCGTTGACAGGGGCCCCGATACGCAGTATTTT.

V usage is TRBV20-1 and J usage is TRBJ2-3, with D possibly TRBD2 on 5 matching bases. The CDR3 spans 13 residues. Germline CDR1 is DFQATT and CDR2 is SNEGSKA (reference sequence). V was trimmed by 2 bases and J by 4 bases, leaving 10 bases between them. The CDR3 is CSARYEGADTQYF. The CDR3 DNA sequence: TGCAGTGCTAGATACGAGGGAGCAGATACGCAGTATTTT.

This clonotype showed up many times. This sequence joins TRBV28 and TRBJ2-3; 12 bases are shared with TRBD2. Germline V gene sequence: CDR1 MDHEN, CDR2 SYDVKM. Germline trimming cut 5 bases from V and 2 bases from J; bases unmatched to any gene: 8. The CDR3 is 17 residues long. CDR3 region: CASSLSSGRAVTDTQYF. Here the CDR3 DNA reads TGTGCCAGCAGTCTTTCTAGCGGGAGGGCCGTCACAGATACGCAGTATTTT.

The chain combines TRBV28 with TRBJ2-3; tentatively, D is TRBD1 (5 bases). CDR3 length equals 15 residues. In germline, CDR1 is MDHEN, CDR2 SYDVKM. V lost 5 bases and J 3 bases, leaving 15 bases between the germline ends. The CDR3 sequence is CASSDSVGVTDTQYF. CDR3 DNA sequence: TGTGCCAGCAGTGACAGCGTGGGTGTAACAGATACGCAGTATTTT.

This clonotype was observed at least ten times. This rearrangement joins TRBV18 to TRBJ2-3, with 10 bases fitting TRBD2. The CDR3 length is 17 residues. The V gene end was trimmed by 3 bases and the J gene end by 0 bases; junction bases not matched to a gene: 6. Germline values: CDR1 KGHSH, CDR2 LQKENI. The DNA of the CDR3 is TGTGCCAGCTCACCCCGGACTAGCGGTCATAGCACAGATACGCAGTATTTT. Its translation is CASSPRTSGHSTDTQYF.

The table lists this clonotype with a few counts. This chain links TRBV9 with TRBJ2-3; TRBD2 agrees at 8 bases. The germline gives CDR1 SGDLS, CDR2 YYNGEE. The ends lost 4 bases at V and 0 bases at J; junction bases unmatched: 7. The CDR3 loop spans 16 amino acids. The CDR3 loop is CASSQRLASSTDTQYF. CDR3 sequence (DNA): TGTGCCAGCAGCCAGCGACTAGCGAGTAGCACAGATACGCAGTATTTT.

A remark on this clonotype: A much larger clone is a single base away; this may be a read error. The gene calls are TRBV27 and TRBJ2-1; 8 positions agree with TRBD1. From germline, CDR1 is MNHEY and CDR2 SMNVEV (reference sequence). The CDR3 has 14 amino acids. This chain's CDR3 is CVSRGPDSHNEQFF. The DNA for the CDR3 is TGTGTCAGCAGGGGGCCCGACAGCCACAATGAGCAGTTCTTC.

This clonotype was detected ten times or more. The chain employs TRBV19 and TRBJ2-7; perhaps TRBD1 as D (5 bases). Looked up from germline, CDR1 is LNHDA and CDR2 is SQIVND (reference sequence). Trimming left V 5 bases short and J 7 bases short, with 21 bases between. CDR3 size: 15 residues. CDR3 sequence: CASSPGQGVPEEQYF. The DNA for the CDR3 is TGTGCCAGTAGTCCCGGGCAAGGGGTCCCGGAGGAGCAGTACTTC.

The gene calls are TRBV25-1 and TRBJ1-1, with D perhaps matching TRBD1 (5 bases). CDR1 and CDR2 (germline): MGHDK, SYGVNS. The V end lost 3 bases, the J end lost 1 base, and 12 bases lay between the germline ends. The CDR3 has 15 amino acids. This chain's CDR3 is CASSDAVGGNTEAFF. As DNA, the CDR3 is TGTGCCAGCAGTGACGCCGTCGGGGGGAACACTGAAGCTTTCTTT.

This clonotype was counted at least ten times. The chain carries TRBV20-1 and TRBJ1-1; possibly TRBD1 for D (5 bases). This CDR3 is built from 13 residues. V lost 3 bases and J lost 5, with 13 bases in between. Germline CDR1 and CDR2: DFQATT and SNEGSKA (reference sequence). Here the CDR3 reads CSASPREDTEAFF. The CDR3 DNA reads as TGCAGTGCTAGTCCCAGGGAGGATACTGAAGCTTTCTTT.

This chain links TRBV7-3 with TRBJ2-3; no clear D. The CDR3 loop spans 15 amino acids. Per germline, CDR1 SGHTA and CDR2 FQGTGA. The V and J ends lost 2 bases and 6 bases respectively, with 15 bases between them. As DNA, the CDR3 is TGTGCCAGCAGCTTAGGCGCCGCCAGACCCGATACGCAGTATTTT. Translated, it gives CASSLGAARPDTQYF.

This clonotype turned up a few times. CDR3 residues: CSVVYRTDYEQYF. The CDR3 DNA follows: TGCAGCGTTGTATACAGGACGGACTACGAGCAGTACTTC. The chain employs TRBV29-1 and TRBJ2-7; maybe TRBD1 (5 bases). This CDR3 is 13 amino acids long. V dropped 4 bases and J dropped 3 bases, with 13 bases sitting between them. Germline-derived CDR1 and CDR2 are SQVTM and ANQGSEA.

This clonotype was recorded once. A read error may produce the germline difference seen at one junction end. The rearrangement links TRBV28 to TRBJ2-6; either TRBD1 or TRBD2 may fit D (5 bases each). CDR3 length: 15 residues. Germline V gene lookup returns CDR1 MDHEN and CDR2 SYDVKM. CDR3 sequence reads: CASSEGSAGANALTF. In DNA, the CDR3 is TGTGCCAGCAGTGAGGGAAGCGCTGGGGCCAACGCCCTGACTTTC.

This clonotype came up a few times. As DNA, the CDR3 is TGTGCCAGCAGTTACTCGAACCGAGAGGCAGAGACCCAGTACTTC. Amino acid sequence: CASSYSNREAETQYF. This chain connects TRBV6-2 or TRBV6-3 to TRBJ2-5, with D uncertain. Germline CDR1 and CDR2: MNHEY and SVGEGT. This CDR3 region has 15 residues. V was clipped by 0 bases and J by 4 bases, with 12 bases between them.

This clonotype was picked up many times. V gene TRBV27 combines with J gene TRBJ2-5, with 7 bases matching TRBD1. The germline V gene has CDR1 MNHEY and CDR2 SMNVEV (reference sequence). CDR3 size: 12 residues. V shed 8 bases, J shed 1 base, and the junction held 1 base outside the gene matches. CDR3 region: CASGDSQETQYF. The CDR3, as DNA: TGTGCCAGCGGGGACAGCCAAGAGACCCAGTACTTC.

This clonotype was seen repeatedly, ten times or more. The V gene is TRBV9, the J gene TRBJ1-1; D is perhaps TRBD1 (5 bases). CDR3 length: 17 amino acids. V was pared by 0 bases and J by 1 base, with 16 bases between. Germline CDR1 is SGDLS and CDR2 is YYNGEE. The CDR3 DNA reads TGTGCCAGCAGCGTAGGGGTCCAGGGCTCCTGGAACACTGAAGCTTTCTTT. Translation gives CASSVGVQGSWNTEAFF.

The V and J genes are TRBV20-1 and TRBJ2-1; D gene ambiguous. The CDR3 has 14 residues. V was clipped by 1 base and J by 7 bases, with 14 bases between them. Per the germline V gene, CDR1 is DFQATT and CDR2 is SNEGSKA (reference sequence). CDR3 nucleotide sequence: TGCAGTGCTAGAGCTCCGGGCCTAAGGAATGAGCAGTTCTTC. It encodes CSARAPGLRNEQFF.

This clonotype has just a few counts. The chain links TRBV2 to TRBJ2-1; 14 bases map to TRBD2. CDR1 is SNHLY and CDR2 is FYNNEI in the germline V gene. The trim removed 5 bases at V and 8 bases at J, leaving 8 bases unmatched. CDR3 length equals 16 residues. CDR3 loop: CASSLGLAGVADEQFF. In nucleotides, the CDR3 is TGTGCCAGCAGTTTGGGACTAGCGGGAGTGGCGGATGAGCAGTTCTTC. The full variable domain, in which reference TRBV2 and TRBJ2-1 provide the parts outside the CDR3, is EPEVTQTPSHQVTQMGQEVILRCVPISNHLYFYWYRQILGQKVEFLVSFYNNEISEKSEIFDDQFSVERPDGSNFTLKIRSTKLEDSAMYFCASSLGLAGVADEQFFGPGTRLTVL.

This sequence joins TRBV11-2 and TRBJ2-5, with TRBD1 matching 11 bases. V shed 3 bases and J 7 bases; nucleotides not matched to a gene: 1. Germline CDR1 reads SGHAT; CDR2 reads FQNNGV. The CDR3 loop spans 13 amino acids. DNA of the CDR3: TGTGCCAGCAGCTTCGGACAGGGGGCGACCCAGTACTTC. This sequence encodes CASSFGQGATQYF.

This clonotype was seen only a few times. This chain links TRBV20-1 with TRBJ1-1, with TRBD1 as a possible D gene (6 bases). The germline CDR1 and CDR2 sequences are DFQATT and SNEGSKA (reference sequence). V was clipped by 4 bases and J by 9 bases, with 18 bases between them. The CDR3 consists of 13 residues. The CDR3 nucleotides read TGCAGTGCTACCACCGACAGGCCGAACCAAGCTTTCTTT. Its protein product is CSATTDRPNQAFF.